This is a list of T cell receptor beta chains from one sample in a study of CD8 T cells in Susac syndrome. MiXCR was run by TCRdb on the immunoSEQ multiplex PCR reads, yielding one entry per CDR3 protein. The sample comprises around 220,000 distinct CDR3 sequences, approximately 90% of which are singletons, and approximately 0.13% rests with the top ten. The material sequenced was CD8+ T cells from PBMCs. These receptors originate from a human donor with multiple sclerosis. Both conserved end residues are part of each CDR3. Each record gives: D gene, V gene, J gene, clone size, CDR3 DNA, CDR3 protein. D genes are given only for firm matches. Expanded clones get a size class; other rows say once, few or many, or leave the size out.

d_call: -
v_call: TRBV9
j_call: TRBJ2-3
clone_size: -
cdr3_nt: TGTGCCAGCAGCGTAGTTGGGATTGCAGATACGCAGTATTTT
cdr3_aa: CASSVVGIADTQYF

d_call: TRBD2
v_call: TRBV13
j_call: TRBJ2-1
clone_size: -
cdr3_nt: TGTGCCAGCAGCCCTAGCGGTTTCCTCTTAAGGGAGCAGTTCTTC
cdr3_aa: CASSPSGFLLREQFF

d_call: -
v_call: TRBV7-3
j_call: TRBJ2-3
clone_size: once
cdr3_nt: TGTGCCAGCAGTTCAGGACCGGGATTCACAGATACGCAGTATTTT
cdr3_aa: CASSSGPGFTDTQYF

d_call: -
v_call: TRBV2
j_call: TRBJ2-7
clone_size: few
cdr3_nt: TGTGCCAGCAGTGATACAAACAGGGTTCCCGAGCAGTACTTC
cdr3_aa: CASSDTNRVPEQYF

d_call: -
v_call: TRBV2
j_call: TRBJ2-4
clone_size: -
cdr3_nt: TGTGCCAGCGCCGACATCGGAGCGGGCATTCAGTACTTC
cdr3_aa: CASADIGAGIQYF

d_call: -
v_call: TRBV12-3/TRBV12-4
j_call: TRBJ2-7
clone_size: -
cdr3_nt: TGTGCCAGCAGTCCGGACCTCAGGGCAGGGATTTACGAGCAGTACTTC
cdr3_aa: CASSPDLRAGIYEQYF

d_call: -
v_call: TRBV19
j_call: TRBJ2-7
clone_size: -
cdr3_nt: TGTGCCAGTAGTACTTCCTGCGCGGGTTACTCCTACGAGCAGTACTTC
cdr3_aa: CASSTSCAGYSYEQYF

d_call: -
v_call: TRBV6-2/TRBV6-3
j_call: TRBJ2-7
clone_size: -
cdr3_nt: TGTGCCAGCAGTTACTCGGAGACAGTCTACGAGCAGTACTTC
cdr3_aa: CASSYSETVYEQYF

d_call: -
v_call: TRBV27
j_call: TRBJ2-7
clone_size: -
cdr3_nt: TGTGCCAGCAGTAGTAGGGGCCCCTTCGAGCAGTACTTC
cdr3_aa: CASSSRGPFEQYF

d_call: -
v_call: TRBV6-6
j_call: TRBJ2-7
clone_size: once
cdr3_nt: TGTGCCAGCAGTTCCCACCTGATCTACGAGCAGTACTTC
cdr3_aa: CASSSHLIYEQYF

d_call: -
v_call: TRBV29-1
j_call: TRBJ1-2
clone_size: once
cdr3_nt: TGCAGCGTTGAAGACCCAGAGGGGTCTATTGGCTACACCTTC
cdr3_aa: CSVEDPEGSIGYTF

d_call: TRBD2
v_call: TRBV3-1
j_call: TRBJ2-3
clone_size: -
cdr3_nt: TGTGCCAGCAGCCAATTGTTAGCGGGAAGCACAGATACGCAGTATTTT
cdr3_aa: CASSQLLAGSTDTQYF

d_call: -
v_call: TRBV6-2/TRBV6-3
j_call: TRBJ2-5
clone_size: few
cdr3_nt: TGTGCCAGCAGTCTCACAGTTGGGGAGACCCAGTACTTC
cdr3_aa: CASSLTVGETQYF

d_call: -
v_call: TRBV6-5
j_call: TRBJ2-1
clone_size: few
cdr3_nt: TGTGCCAGCAGTCCCGCCCCGAATGAGCAGTTCTTC
cdr3_aa: CASSPAPNEQFF

d_call: TRBD1
v_call: TRBV5-1
j_call: TRBJ1-2
clone_size: -
cdr3_nt: TGCGCCAGCAGCTTGATTGCTGAGGGGGCCGATGGCTACACCTTC
cdr3_aa: CASSLIAEGADGYTF